This T cell receptor beta chain was obtained from a study of T cells after yellow fever vaccination. About the study: The authors prepared low-cell-number fractions using SMART-Seq v4 Ultra Low Input. Study findings and constraints: There was a small share of clonotypes that showed up in both the CD4 and CD8 compartments.

A word on this clonotype: The antigen remains unidentified.

TCRdb called the 5' RACE reads again in MiXCR, with one record for every CDR3 protein. The sample has 550,000 or so distinct CDR3 sequences, roughly a fifth seen once; the top ten hold roughly an eighth. The V and J ends lost 0 bases and 0 bases respectively, with 8 bases between them. The germline V gene has CDR1 DFQATT and CDR2 SNEGSKA (reference sequence). CDR3 length: 14 amino acids. Material: PBMCs, obtained 15 days after the yellow fever booster vaccination. The chain links TRBV20-1 to TRBJ2-5; D not resolved. The receptor comes from a man aged 25-40 years who received the YFV17D yellow fever vaccine. The CDR3 DNA reads TGCAGTGCTAGAGATGGCGGTAACCAAGAGACCCAGTACTTC. It codes for CSARDGGNQETQYF.